A selection of T cell receptor beta chains follows, all from one sample in a study of T cell repertoires in cytomegalovirus infection. TCRdb reprocessed the reads via MiXCR and lists one record per CDR3 protein. Of approximately 200,000 distinct CDR3 sequences listed, 28% were seen once; the top ten hold 30% to 35%. The sample taken for sequencing was PBMCs. All receptors derive from a human donor in good health (CMV status not recorded). Some clones in this sample may be carry-over from other donors' samples. Each CDR3 is given with its conserved first and last residue. D genes are given only for firm matches. Clone sizes are given selectively: once, few, many, or a class where the clone is expanded.

v_gene	j_gene	d_gene	abundance	CDR3nt	CDR3aa
TRBV7-3	TRBJ2-3	-	-	TGTGCCAGCAGCTTAACCTTACAGGGAGATACGCAGTATTTT	CASSLTLQGDTQYF
TRBV9	TRBJ1-3	-	few	TGTGCCAGCAGCTTGGGACGCCCGGTCTCTGGAAACACCATATATTTT	CASSLGRPVSGNTIYF
TRBV2	TRBJ2-5	TRBD2	few	TGTGCCAGCAGTGACTCTTCTAGCGGGGTAGAGACCCAGTACTTC	CASSDSSSGVETQYF
TRBV7-2	TRBJ1-3	-	many	TGTGCCAGCAGCTCCGGAGCAGGTCCGGGAAACACCATATATTTT	CASSSGAGPGNTIYF
TRBV7-2	TRBJ1-1	TRBD1	-	TGTGCCAGCAGCTTTTGGGACAGGGTGGGCACTGAAGCTTTCTTT	CASSFWDRVGTEAFF
TRBV7-3	TRBJ2-5	TRBD1	-	TGTGCCAGCAGCATGGGACAGGAAGAGACCCAGTACTTC	CASSMGQEETQYF
TRBV2	TRBJ1-5	-	few	TGTGCCAGCAGGGAGGTGATGGGGGACAATCAGCCCCAGCATTTT	CASREVMGDNQPQHF
TRBV7-8	TRBJ2-7	-	many	TGTGCCAGCAGCTTGGAAACTAACTCCTACGAGCAGTACTTC	CASSLETNSYEQYF
TRBV11-2	TRBJ1-1	TRBD1	few	TGTGCCAGCACCCTGGACAGGGGATCTAGGGAAGCTTTCTTT	CASTLDRGSREAFF
TRBV28	TRBJ2-2	TRBD2	-	TGTGCCAGCAATCCCCTTGACACTAGCGGGGCCGGGGAGCTGTTTTTT	CASNPLDTSGAGELFF
TRBV2	TRBJ2-1	TRBD1	-	TGTGCCAGCAGTCCTATACCGGGACAGAGTGAGCAGTTCTTC	CASSPIPGQSEQFF
TRBV5-1	TRBJ2-3	-	-	TGCGCCAGCAGCTTCGGCAGTTCCACAGATACGCAGTATTTT	CASSFGSSTDTQYF
TRBV4-1	TRBJ1-2	-	-	TGCGCCAGCAGCCAAGGTCACGAGGGGACTTCTAACTATGGCTACACCTTC	CASSQGHEGTSNYGYTF
TRBV20-1	TRBJ1-2	-	few	TGCAGTGCTAGAAGGACCGGCAATGCTAACTATGGCTACACCTTC	CSARRTGNANYGYTF
TRBV9	TRBJ2-2	TRBD1	few	TGTGCCAGCAGCTTCCGGACAGGGACCGCGAGCACCGGGGAGCTGTTTTTT	CASSFRTGTASTGELFF
TRBV10-3	TRBJ1-1	-	-	TGTGCCATCAGTGAGTCGGGGGAGTCCTTAGGGGGCACTGAAGCTTTCTTT	CAISESGESLGGTEAFF
TRBV15	TRBJ1-1	-	-	TGTGCCACCAGCAGAGATCTCAGGGACACTGAAGCTTTCTTT	CATSRDLRDTEAFF
TRBV5-1	TRBJ2-3	-	-	TGCGCCAGCAGCACAGAGAGGATCCCAGATACGCAGTATTTT	CASSTERIPDTQYF
TRBV19	TRBJ1-5	-	-	TGTGCCAGTAGTGTTGACATGGACAACCCCCAGCATTTT	CASSVDMDNPQHF
TRBV20-1	TRBJ2-3	TRBD2	few	TGCAGTGCCAACCCTACTAGCGGGGGGACCTCGAGGGGCACAGATACGCAGTATTTT	CSANPTSGGTSRGTDTQYF
TRBV6-2/TRBV6-3	TRBJ1-1	-	few	TGTGCCAGCAGCAACCCACCCTGGGGCACTGAAGCTTTCTTT	CASSNPPWGTEAFF
TRBV11-2	TRBJ1-2	-	few	TGTGCCAGCTCACACTCATCGACAGGACCTAGCTATGGCTACACCTTC	CASSHSSTGPSYGYTF
TRBV4-1	TRBJ1-4	-	-	TGCGCCAGCAGCCAAGGATCTGGACAGATAAATGAAAAACTGTTTTTT	CASSQGSGQINEKLFF
TRBV18	TRBJ2-3	-	few	TGTGCCAGCTCCCCAAGGGGACCGGGCGCAAGCACAGATACGCAGTATTTT	CASSPRGPGASTDTQYF
TRBV4-2	TRBJ1-1	-	many	TGTGCCAGCAGCCAAGATCTTGCAGGTGAAGCTTTCTTT	CASSQDLAGEAFF
TRBV29-1	TRBJ1-2	TRBD1	few	TGCAGCGTTTGGACAGGGGGCCTAGGGGATGGCTACACCTTC	CSVWTGGLGDGYTF
TRBV7-6	TRBJ2-3	-	-	TGTGCCAGCAGCTTAGCGACAGGACGCACAGATATGCAGTATTTT	CASSLATGRTDMQYF
TRBV7-6	TRBJ2-7	-	many	TGTGCCAGCAGCTTAGAAGAGGGTACCTACGAGCAGTACTTC	CASSLEEGTYEQYF
TRBV7-9	TRBJ2-5	-	many	TGTGCCAGCAGCTTGGCGGACAGCCAAGAGACCCAGTACTTC	CASSLADSQETQYF
TRBV7-3	TRBJ2-2	-	few	TGTGCCAGCAGTTACACAGGGTCCACCGGGGAGCTGTTTTTT	CASSYTGSTGELFF
TRBV7-6	TRBJ1-1	-	-	TGTGCCAGCAGCTTAGCCTGGGCAGAAAGTTACACTGAAGCTTTCTTT	CASSLAWAESYTEAFF
TRBV10-3	TRBJ2-7	-	few	TGTGCCATCAGTGAGCGGGGGAGCTACGAGCAGTACTTC	CAISERGSYEQYF
TRBV6-1	TRBJ1-5	TRBD1	few	TGTGCCAGCAGTGAAAGGGTCGGGACAGGGAGCCAGCCCCAGCATTTT	CASSERVGTGSQPQHF
TRBV7-2	TRBJ1-5	-	many	TGTGCCAGCAGCTTAGAAACAGCTAGCAATCAGCCCCAGCATTTT	CASSLETASNQPQHF
TRBV2	TRBJ2-4	-	many	TGTGCCAGCGCTGAATTACCCTCCGGACAGTCTAAGAGGGTCAAAAACATTCAGTACTTC	CASAELPSGQSKRVKNIQYF
TRBV7-9	TRBJ1-1	-	-	TGTGCCAGCAGCTTACGTCGGACAAAGTCGGGCACTGAAGCTTTCTTT	CASSLRRTKSGTEAFF
TRBV15	TRBJ2-2	-	-	TGTGCCACCAGCAGAGATCGGAACGGGGAGCTGTTTTTT	CATSRDRNGELFF
TRBV7-2	TRBJ1-2	-	many	TGTGCCAGCAGCTTAAATCTGGAAATGGGGGACTATGGCTACACCTTC	CASSLNLEMGDYGYTF
TRBV7-2	TRBJ2-2	-	-	TGTGCCAGCAGCTTAGGAGGGGTCGGGGAGCTGTTTTTT	CASSLGGVGELFF
TRBV7-2	TRBJ1-4	-	few	TGTGCCAGCAGCTTAGCGGGGAGCCCGGGTGAAAAACTGTTTTTT	CASSLAGSPGEKLFF
TRBV9	TRBJ1-1	-	-	TGTGCCAGCAGCCCACCCGATAACACTGAAGCTTTCTTT	CASSPPDNTEAFF
TRBV20-1	TRBJ1-4	TRBD1	-	TGCAGTGCCAGCGGCGGGGACAGGGGGACTAATGAAAAACTGTTTTTT	CSASGGDRGTNEKLFF
TRBV6-1	TRBJ2-7	-	-	TGTGCCAGCAGTGAAGACCGGATCTCCTACGAGCAGTACTTC	CASSEDRISYEQYF
TRBV28	TRBJ1-3	-	many	TGTGCCAGCAGTAAGCGGACAGTCCAAAACACCATATATTTT	CASSKRTVQNTIYF
TRBV7-2	TRBJ1-1	-	many	TGTGCCAGCAGCGGGGGAGGATGGAACACTGAAGCTTTCTTT	CASSGGGWNTEAFF
TRBV18	TRBJ1-4	-	-	TGTGCCAGCTCGGGAAGCTATAATGAAAAACTGTTTTTT	CASSGSYNEKLFF
TRBV7-8	TRBJ2-7	-	few	TGTGCCAGCAGCTTAGGGAAGAGATCGCTGAACTACGAGCAGTACTTC	CASSLGKRSLNYEQYF
TRBV4-2	TRBJ1-1	-	few	TGTGCCAGCAGCCAAGACGTGGGCACTGAAGCTTTCTTT	CASSQDVGTEAFF